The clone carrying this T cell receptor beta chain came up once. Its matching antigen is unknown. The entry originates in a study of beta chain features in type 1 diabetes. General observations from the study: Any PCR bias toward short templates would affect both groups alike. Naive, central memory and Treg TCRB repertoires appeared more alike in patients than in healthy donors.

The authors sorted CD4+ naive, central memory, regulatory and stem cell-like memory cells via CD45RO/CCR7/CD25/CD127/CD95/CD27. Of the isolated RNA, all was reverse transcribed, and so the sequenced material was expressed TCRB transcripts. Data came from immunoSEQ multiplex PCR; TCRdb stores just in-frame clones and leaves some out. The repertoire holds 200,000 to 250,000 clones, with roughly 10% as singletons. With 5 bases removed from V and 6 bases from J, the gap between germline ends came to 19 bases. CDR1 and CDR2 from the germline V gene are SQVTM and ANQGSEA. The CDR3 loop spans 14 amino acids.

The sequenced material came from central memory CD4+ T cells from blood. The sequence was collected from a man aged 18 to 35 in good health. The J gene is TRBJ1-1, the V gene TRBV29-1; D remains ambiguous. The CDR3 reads CSVLRPSKRAEAFF. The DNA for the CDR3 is TGCAGCGTTCTACGTCCGTCCAAAAGGGCTGAAGCTTTCTTT.